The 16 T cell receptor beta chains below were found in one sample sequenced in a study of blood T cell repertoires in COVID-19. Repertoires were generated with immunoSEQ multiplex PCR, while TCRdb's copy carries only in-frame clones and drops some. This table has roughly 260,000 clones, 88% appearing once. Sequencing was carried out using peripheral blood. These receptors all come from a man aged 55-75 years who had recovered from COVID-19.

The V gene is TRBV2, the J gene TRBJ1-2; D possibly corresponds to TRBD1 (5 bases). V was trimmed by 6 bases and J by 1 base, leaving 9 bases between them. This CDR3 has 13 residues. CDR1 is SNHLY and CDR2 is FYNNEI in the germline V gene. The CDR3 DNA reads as TGTGCCAGCAGGATGACAGTTAACTATGGCTACACCTTC. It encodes CASRMTVNYGYTF.

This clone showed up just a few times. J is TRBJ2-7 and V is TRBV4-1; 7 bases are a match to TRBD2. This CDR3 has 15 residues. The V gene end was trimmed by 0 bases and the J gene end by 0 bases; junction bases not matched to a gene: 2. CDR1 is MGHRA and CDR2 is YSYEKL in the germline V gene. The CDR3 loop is CASSQEVAGSYEQYF. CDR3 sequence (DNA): TGCGCCAGCAGCCAAGAAGTAGCGGGCTCCTACGAGCAGTACTTC.

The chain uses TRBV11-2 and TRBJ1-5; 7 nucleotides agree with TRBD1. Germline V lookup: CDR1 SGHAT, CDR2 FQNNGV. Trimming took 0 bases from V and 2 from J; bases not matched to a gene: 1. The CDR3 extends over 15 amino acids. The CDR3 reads CASSLDQGGNQPQHF. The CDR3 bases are TGTGCCAGCAGCTTAGATCAGGGGGGCAATCAGCCCCAGCATTTT. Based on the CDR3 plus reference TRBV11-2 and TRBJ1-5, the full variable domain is EAGVAQSPRYKIIEKRQSVAFWCNPISGHATLYWYQQILGQGPKLLIQFQNNGVVDDSQLPKDRFSAERLKGVDSTLKIQPAKLEDSAVYLCASSLDQGGNQPQHFGDGTRLSIL.

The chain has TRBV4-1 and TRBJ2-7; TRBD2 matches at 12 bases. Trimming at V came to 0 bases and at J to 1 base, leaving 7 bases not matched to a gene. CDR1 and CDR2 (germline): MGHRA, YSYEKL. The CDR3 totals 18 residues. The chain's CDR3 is CASSQDAGTSGYSYEQYF. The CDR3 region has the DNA TGCGCCAGCAGCCAAGATGCCGGGACTAGCGGGTATTCCTACGAGCAGTACTTC.

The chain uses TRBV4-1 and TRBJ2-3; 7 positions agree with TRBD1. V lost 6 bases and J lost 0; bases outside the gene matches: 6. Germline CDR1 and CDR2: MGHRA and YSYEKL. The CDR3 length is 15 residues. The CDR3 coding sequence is TGCGCCAGCAGTCCCGGGACAGCTAGCACAGATACGCAGTATTTT. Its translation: CASSPGTASTDTQYF.

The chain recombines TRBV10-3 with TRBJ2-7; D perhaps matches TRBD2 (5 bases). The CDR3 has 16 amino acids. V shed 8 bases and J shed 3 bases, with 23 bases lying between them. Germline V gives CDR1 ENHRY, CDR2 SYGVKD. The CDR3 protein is CAIPEGRVMSYYEQYF. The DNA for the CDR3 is TGTGCCATCCCCGAGGGTCGAGTTATGTCATACTACGAGCAGTACTTC.

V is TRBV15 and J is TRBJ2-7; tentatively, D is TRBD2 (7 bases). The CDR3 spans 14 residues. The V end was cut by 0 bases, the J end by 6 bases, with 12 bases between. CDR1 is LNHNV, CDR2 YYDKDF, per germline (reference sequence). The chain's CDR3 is CATSRDRGGGEQYF. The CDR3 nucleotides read TGTGCCACCAGCAGAGATAGGGGGGGCGGCGAGCAGTACTTC.

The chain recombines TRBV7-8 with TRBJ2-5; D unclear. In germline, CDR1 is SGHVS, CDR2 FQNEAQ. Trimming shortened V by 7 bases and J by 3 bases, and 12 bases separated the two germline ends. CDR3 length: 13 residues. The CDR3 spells CASKHWSKETQYF. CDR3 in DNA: TGTGCCAGCAAGCATTGGTCGAAAGAGACCCAGTACTTC.

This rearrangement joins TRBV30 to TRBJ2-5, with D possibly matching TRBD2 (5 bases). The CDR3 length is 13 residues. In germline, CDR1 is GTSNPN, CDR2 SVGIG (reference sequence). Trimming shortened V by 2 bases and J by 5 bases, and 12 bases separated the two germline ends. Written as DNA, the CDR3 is TGTGCCTGGAGTCGGCCGGGGATGGAGACCCAGTACTTC. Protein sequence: CAWSRPGMETQYF.

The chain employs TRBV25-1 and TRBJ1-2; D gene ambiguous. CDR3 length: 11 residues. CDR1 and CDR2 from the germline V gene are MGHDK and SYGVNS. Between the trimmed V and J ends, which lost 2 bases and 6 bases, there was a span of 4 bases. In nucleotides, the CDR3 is TGTGCCAGCAGTGAAACAGATGGCTACACCTTC. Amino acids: CASSETDGYTF.

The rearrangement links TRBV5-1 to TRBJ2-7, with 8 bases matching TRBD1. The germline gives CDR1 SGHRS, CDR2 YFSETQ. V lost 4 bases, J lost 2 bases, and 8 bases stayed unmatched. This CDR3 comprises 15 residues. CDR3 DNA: TGCGCCAGCAGCCGTGACAGGGGAGGCACCTACGAGCAGTACTTC. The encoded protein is CASSRDRGGTYEQYF.

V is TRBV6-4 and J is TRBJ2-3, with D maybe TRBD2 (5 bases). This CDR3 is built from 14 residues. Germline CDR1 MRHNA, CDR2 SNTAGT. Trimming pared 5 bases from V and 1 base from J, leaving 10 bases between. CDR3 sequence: CASSPEGGTDTQYF. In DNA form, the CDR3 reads TGTGCCAGCAGTCCCGAGGGTGGCACAGATACGCAGTATTTT.

The CDR3 loop reads CASSPENGGLTLYEQYF. CDR3 sequence (DNA): TGCGCCAGCAGCCCTGAAAACGGGGGGCTAACTCTCTACGAGCAGTACTTC. The gene calls are TRBV5-1 and TRBJ2-7; TRBD2 is a possible D gene (7 bases). Germline assignment: CDR1 SGHRS and CDR2 YFSETQ. This CDR3 comprises 17 residues. V lost 4 bases and J 3 bases, leaving 23 bases between the germline ends.

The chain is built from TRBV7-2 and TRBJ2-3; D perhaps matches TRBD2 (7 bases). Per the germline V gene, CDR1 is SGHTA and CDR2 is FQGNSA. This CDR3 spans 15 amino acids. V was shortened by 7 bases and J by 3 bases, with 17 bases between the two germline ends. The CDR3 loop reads CASKGGGEWTDTQYF. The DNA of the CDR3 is TGTGCCAGCAAGGGAGGGGGAGAATGGACAGATACGCAGTATTTT.

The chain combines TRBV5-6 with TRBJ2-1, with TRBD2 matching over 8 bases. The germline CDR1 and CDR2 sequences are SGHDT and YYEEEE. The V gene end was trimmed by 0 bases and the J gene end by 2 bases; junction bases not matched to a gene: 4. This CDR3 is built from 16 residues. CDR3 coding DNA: TGTGCCAGCAGCTTGGTGGCGGGGGGACCCTACAATGAGCAGTTCTTC. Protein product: CASSLVAGGPYNEQFF. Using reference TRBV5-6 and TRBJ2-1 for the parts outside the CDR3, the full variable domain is DAGVTQSPTHLIKTRGQQVTLRCSPKSGHDTVSWYQQALGQGPQFIFQYYEEEERQRGNFPDRFSGHQFPNYSSELNVNALLLGDSALYLCASSLVAGGPYNEQFFGPGTRLTVL.

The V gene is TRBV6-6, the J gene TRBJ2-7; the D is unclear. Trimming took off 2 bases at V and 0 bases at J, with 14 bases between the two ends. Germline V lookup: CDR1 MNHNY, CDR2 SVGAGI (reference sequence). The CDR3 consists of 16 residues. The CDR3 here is CASSYPPAANSYEQYF. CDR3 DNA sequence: TGTGCCAGCAGTTACCCCCCTGCGGCCAACTCCTACGAGCAGTACTTC.